The 28 T cell receptor beta chains reported below all come from one sample, sequenced in a study of T cells of healthy individuals. TCRdb itself ran the 5' RACE reads through MiXCR, one entry per CDR3 protein. The repertoire holds 95,000 to 100,000 distinct CDR3 sequences, with around 17% as singletons. All receptors come from a human donor in good health.

This clonotype came up a few times. The CDR3 is CASGGAPSSGNTIYF. CDR3 coding DNA: TGTGCCAGCGGGGGGGCGCCAAGCTCTGGAAACACCATATATTTT. V usage is TRBV7-9 and J usage is TRBJ1-3, with TRBD1 as a possible D gene (6 bases). This CDR3 comprises 15 residues. Trimming stripped 8 bases from V and 0 bases from J, with 14 bases between. The germline V gene has CDR1 SEHNR and CDR2 FQNEAQ (reference sequence). The full variable domain, with the rest looked up from reference TRBV7-9 and TRBJ1-3, is DTGVSQNPRHKITKRGQNVTFRCDPISEHNRLYWYRQTLGQGPEFLTYFQNEAQLEKSRLLSDRFSAERPKGSFSTLEIQRTEQGDSAMYLCASGGAPSSGNTIYFGEGSWLTVV.

This clonotype was seen repeatedly, ten times or more. The rearrangement links TRBV20-1 to TRBJ2-2; a weak D match, TRBD1 (5 bases). Germline loops: CDR1 DFQATT, CDR2 SNEGSKA (reference sequence). V lost 2 bases and J 5 bases, leaving 12 bases between the germline ends. The CDR3 is 14 residues long. CDR3 in amino acids: CSARKGRLTGELFF. The CDR3 DNA is TGCAGTGCTAGAAAGGGGCGGTTAACCGGGGAGCTGTTTTTT.

The chain joins TRBV18 to TRBJ1-2; D not resolved. Trimming removed 3 bases from V and 5 bases from J, with 13 bases in between. This CDR3 has 14 amino acids. Germline V gives CDR1 KGHSH, CDR2 LQKENI. This chain's CDR3 is CASSPREGIYGYTF. The CDR3 DNA reads as TGTGCCAGCTCACCGAGGGAGGGAATATATGGCTACACCTTC.

This clonotype was seen a few times. The chain recombines TRBV2 with TRBJ1-6, with D tentatively TRBD1 (5 bases). V dropped 8 bases and J dropped 9 bases, with 8 bases sitting between them. The CDR3 is made up of 11 amino acids. Germline V gene data show CDR1 as SNHLY and CDR2 as FYNNEI. The CDR3 nucleotides read TGTGCCAGCGGGGGGAGTTCACCCCTCCACTTT. Its protein product is CASGGSSPLHF.

Ten or more counts support this clonotype. The chain links TRBV29-1 to TRBJ2-3, with D perhaps TRBD2 (6 bases). Per the germline V gene, CDR1 is SQVTM and CDR2 is ANQGSEA. This CDR3 is 12 amino acids long. Trimming shortened V by 6 bases and J by 3 bases, and 10 bases separated the two germline ends. The CDR3 DNA is TGCAGCGTCGGCCGGGAGACAGATACGCAGTATTTT. This translates into CSVGRETDTQYF.

This clonotype was picked up many times. V and J are TRBV7-9 and TRBJ1-2; 7 bases fit TRBD1. Per the germline V gene, CDR1 is SEHNR and CDR2 is FQNEAQ (reference sequence). This CDR3 comprises 15 residues. Trimming at V came to 4 bases and at J to 1 base, leaving 6 bases not matched to a gene. In nucleotides, the CDR3 is TGTGCCAGCAGCTCCCTGGACAGGCTTAACTATGGCTACACCTTC. Translating it yields CASSSLDRLNYGYTF.

This clonotype was counted a few times. This chain links TRBV28 with TRBJ2-5; no clear D gene. This CDR3 contains 19 residues. Germline CDR1 is MDHEN and CDR2 is SYDVKM. The V end was cut by 4 bases, the J end by 0 bases, with 24 bases between. Here the CDR3 DNA reads TGTGCCAGCAGTTCCCGATATTTTGCAGTTGGGCGGTACCAAGAGACCCAGTACTTC. Residues: CASSSRYFAVGRYQETQYF.

This clonotype occurred many times. This chain links TRBV11-2 with TRBJ2-5; 7 nucleotides align to TRBD2. The CDR3 contains 15 residues. Germline V lookup: CDR1 SGHAT, CDR2 FQNNGV. V lost 6 bases and J lost 4; bases outside the gene matches: 11. Here the CDR3 DNA reads TGTGCCAGCAGTACCGGGGGGAGGGCACGAGAGACCCAGTACTTC. Amino acids: CASSTGGRARETQYF.

In its sample, this clonotype was seen many times. J is TRBJ2-7 and V is TRBV21-1. TRBV21-1 is noted as a pseudogene. The CDR3 extends over 14 amino acids. Here the CDR3 reads CASSKATAPYEQYF. In DNA, the CDR3 is TGTGCCAGCAGCAAAGCAACGGCTCCCTACGAGCAGTACTTC.

This clonotype was picked up many times. The chain uses TRBV20-1 and TRBJ2-1; weak D call: TRBD2 (5 bases). In germline, CDR1 is DFQATT, CDR2 SNEGSKA (reference sequence). Deletions cut 2 bases from V and 5 bases from J, with 13 bases between. This CDR3 has 14 amino acids. CDR3 loop: CSARPGLTDNEQFF. The CDR3 nucleotides are TGCAGTGCTAGACCCGGACTCACAGACAATGAGCAGTTCTTC.

The chain combines TRBV6-1 with TRBJ2-5; perhaps TRBD1 as D (5 bases). The germline CDR1 and CDR2 sequences are MNHNS and SASEGT. The CDR3 is made up of 12 amino acids. V shed 7 bases and J shed 5 bases, with 11 bases lying between them. CDR3: CASTWGKETQYF. The CDR3 nucleotides are TGTGCCAGCACATGGGGCAAGGAGACCCAGTACTTC.

This clonotype was seen a handful of times. The chain is built from TRBV4-3 and TRBJ1-3; D unresolved. Trimming shortened V by 1 base and J by 3 bases, and 13 bases separated the two germline ends. From germline, CDR1 is LGHNA and CDR2 YSLEER. The CDR3 has 16 residues. CDR3 region: CASSQVPGQSGNTIYF. CDR3 in DNA: TGCGCCAGCAGCCAAGTGCCGGGTCAAAGTGGAAACACCATATATTTT.

This clonotype was seen a few times. The chain has TRBV9 and TRBJ2-1; no clear D gene. Germline V gene data show CDR1 as SGDLS and CDR2 as YYNGEE. Trimming removed 2 bases at V and 0 bases at J, with 9 bases between. The CDR3 length is 15 residues. The CDR3 reads CASSVIENSYNEQFF. CDR3 DNA sequence: TGTGCCAGCAGCGTCATAGAAAACTCCTACAATGAGCAGTTCTTC.

The rearrangement joins TRBV29-1 to TRBJ2-6; D unclear. CDR1 and CDR2 from the germline V gene are SQVTM and ANQGSEA. The germline V and J ends were trimmed by 4 bases and 0 bases, with 4 bases remaining between them. The CDR3 runs to 13 residues. The CDR3 region has the DNA TGCAGCGTTGCTCTCTCTGGGGCCAACGTCCTGACTTTC. Its protein product is CSVALSGANVLTF.

The rearrangement joins TRBV7-2 to TRBJ2-3, with TRBD2 matching 7 bases. Germline trimming cut 5 bases from V and 0 bases from J; bases unmatched to any gene: 8. CDR1 and CDR2 (germline): SGHTA, FQGNSA. CDR3 length equals 16 residues. The CDR3 is CASSLNGGWSTDTQYF. Written as DNA, the CDR3 is TGTGCCAGCAGCCTAAACGGGGGGTGGAGCACAGATACGCAGTATTTT.

CDR3 bases: TGTGCCAGCAGTTTAGGGGAGCTGTTTTTT. Protein: CASSLGELFF. The chain employs TRBV12-3 or TRBV12-4 and TRBJ2-2; D not resolved. V was pared by 1 base and J by 9 bases, with 0 bases between. This CDR3 comprises 10 residues.

This rearrangement joins TRBV20-1 to TRBJ2-2, with D perhaps TRBD2 (5 bases). The CDR3 consists of 15 residues. The V end was cut by 6 bases, the J end by 5 bases, with 19 bases between. CDR1 and CDR2 from the germline V gene are DFQATT and SNEGSKA (reference sequence). CDR3 DNA sequence: TGCAGTGCCAAACACCCCTTTTCGGGGACCGGGGAGCTGTTTTTT. Protein: CSAKHPFSGTGELFF.

The table lists this clonotype with a few counts. The CDR3 DNA follows: TGTGCCATCAGCCCCGACGGGACTCCTTATGGCTACACCTTC. This codes for CAISPDGTPYGYTF. V and J are TRBV10-3 and TRBJ1-2; D may be TRBD1 (5 bases). The V end lost 6 bases, the J end lost 5 bases, and 16 bases lay between the germline ends. The V gene's germline CDR1 is ENHRY and CDR2 SYGVKD. The CDR3 is made up of 14 amino acids.

The CDR3 spells CASSQDYLGGVVRHEQFF. CDR3 nucleotide sequence: TGCGCCAGCAGCCAAGACTATTTAGGGGGGGTGGTTCGACATGAGCAGTTCTTC. The chain couples TRBV4-3 to TRBJ2-1, with D tentatively TRBD2 (7 bases). The V and J ends lost 0 bases and 8 bases respectively, with 23 bases between them. The CDR3 length is 18 residues. The germline CDR1 and CDR2 sequences are LGHNA and YSLEER.

This clonotype has a count of ten or more. This chain connects TRBV28 to TRBJ1-1; TRBD1 is a possible D gene (6 bases). The CDR3 covers 14 residues. V was clipped by 11 bases and J by 0 bases, with 16 bases between them. Germline CDR1 reads MDHEN; CDR2 reads SYDVKM. In nucleotides, the CDR3 is TGTGCCTCCAGAAGGGGGGGGATGAACACTGAAGCTTTCTTT. Translation: CASRRGGMNTEAFF. Combining the CDR3 with reference TRBV28 and TRBJ1-1 gives the whole variable domain DVKVTQSSRYLVKRTGEKVFLECVQDMDHENMFWYRQDPGLGLRLIYFSYDVKMKEKGDIPEGYSVSREKKERFSLILESASTNQTSMYLCASRRGGMNTEAFFGQGTRLTVV.

Many counts were recorded for this clonotype. This chain connects TRBV7-7 to TRBJ1-6; 7 bases align to TRBD1. CDR3 size: 15 residues. The germline gives CDR1 SSHAT, CDR2 FNYEAQ (reference sequence). V gave up 5 bases and J gave up 6 bases; unmatched junction bases: 7. The CDR3 protein is CASSPDPGGNSPLHF. The CDR3 DNA sequence: TGTGCCAGCAGCCCCGACCCAGGGGGTAATTCACCCCTCCACTTT. The variable domain in full, completed from reference TRBV7-7 and TRBJ1-6, reads GAGVSQSPRYKVTKRGQDVTLRCDPISSHATLYWYQQALGQGPEFLTYFNYEAQPDKSGLPSDRFSAERPEGSISTLTIQRTEQRDSAMYRCASSPDPGGNSPLHFGNGTRLTVT.

The chain uses TRBV19 and TRBJ2-4, with 14 nucleotides matching TRBD2. CDR3 length: 20 amino acids. The J segment lost 1 base and the V segment lost 5 bases, leaving 13 bases of the junction unmatched. In germline, CDR1 is LNHDA, CDR2 SQIVND (reference sequence). In nucleotides, the CDR3 is TGTGCCAGTAGTCCCCCCTTGGGACTAGCGGGGGATTGGGCCAAAAACATTCAGTACTTC. Amino acid sequence: CASSPPLGLAGDWAKNIQYF. The variable domain in full, completed from reference TRBV19 and TRBJ2-4, reads DGGITQSPKYLFRKEGQNVTLSCEQNLNHDAMYWYRQDPGQGLRLIYYSQIVNDFQKGDIAEGYSVSREKKESFPLTVTSAQKNPTAFYLCASSPPLGLAGDWAKNIQYFGAGTRLSVL.

This clonotype was observed a handful of times. The J gene is TRBJ1-1, the V gene TRBV7-9; no clear D gene. The CDR3 loop spans 15 amino acids. CDR1 is SEHNR, CDR2 FQNEAQ, per germline (reference sequence). Trimming cost V 0 bases and J 4 bases, with 12 bases left between them. The CDR3 protein is CASSLAQLGGTEAFF. CDR3 sequence (DNA): TGTGCCAGCAGCTTAGCTCAGCTGGGCGGCACTGAAGCTTTCTTT.

This clonotype occurred a few times. This rearrangement joins TRBV11-2 to TRBJ2-3, with D possibly being TRBD1 (6 bases). V shed 5 bases and J shed 3 bases, with 15 bases lying between them. CDR1 is SGHAT, CDR2 FQNNGV, per germline. The CDR3 runs 15 residues. CDR3 DNA: TGTGCCAGCAGCCCCCTCAAAGGACAGACAGATACGCAGTATTTT. Its protein product is CASSPLKGQTDTQYF.

The CDR3: CATSQLANFEQYF. The CDR3 nucleotides are TGTGCCACCTCCCAACTAGCGAATTTCGAGCAGTACTTC. The chain combines TRBV6-2 or TRBV6-3 with TRBJ2-7; TRBD2 matches at 7 bases. Trimming cost V 10 bases and J 6 bases; bases outside gene matches: 12. The CDR3 has 13 residues. CDR1 and CDR2 (germline): MNHEY, SVGEGT.

This clonotype has more than one count but fewer than ten. This chain joins TRBV12-3 or TRBV12-4 and TRBJ1-2, with D maybe TRBD1 (5 bases). This CDR3 has 13 residues. V was trimmed by 5 bases and J by 1 base, leaving 8 bases between them. CDR3 residues: CASSHRNNYGYTF. DNA for the CDR3: TGTGCCAGCAGTCACAGGAATAACTATGGCTACACCTTC.

This clonotype showed up many times. The rearrangement uses TRBV3-1 and TRBJ2-5, with TRBD1 matching 8 bases. The V and J ends lost 0 bases and 3 bases, in that order; junction bases with no gene match: 3. Germline V lookup: CDR1 LGHDT, CDR2 YNNKEL (reference sequence). This CDR3 contains 15 residues. The CDR3 spells CASSQDTTGEETQYF. The CDR3 nucleotides are TGTGCCAGCAGCCAAGATACGACAGGGGAAGAGACCCAGTACTTC.

V gene TRBV7-9 combines with J gene TRBJ2-3; 7 nucleotides align to TRBD1. Unmatched junction bases numbered 6, after V lost 1 base and J lost 2 bases. Germline assignment: CDR1 SEHNR and CDR2 FQNEAQ (reference sequence). The CDR3 spans 16 residues. CDR3 loop: CASSLGQGPLTDTQYF. CDR3 DNA sequence: TGTGCCAGCAGCTTAGGACAGGGTCCTCTCACAGATACGCAGTATTTT.